This TCR beta chain was sequenced in a study of blood T cell repertoires in COVID-19. Study overall: Samples representing acute and convalescent COVID-19 were sourced from the United States, Italy and Spain. PBMCs, B-cell-depleted T cells, or T cells provided the cDNA or gDNA that made up the material.

This CDR3 spans 16 amino acids. The ends lost 6 bases at V and 0 bases at J; junction bases unmatched: 6. Germline CDR1 and CDR2: KGHDR and SFDVKD. Original methodology: Estimation of nucleated cell counts relied on the amplification of reference gene primers. The data were produced by immunoSEQ multiplex PCR, yet TCRdb's version contains in-frame clones alone and is incomplete. V and J calls and clone size follow that table, whereas D and trimming were derived from the DNA. The table shows 94,000 or so clones, with 84% occurring only once. As concerns this clone: Other DNA sequences in this specimen translate into the identical CDR3.

Material: peripheral blood. The rearrangement uses TRBV24-1 and TRBJ2-3; TRBD1 matches 9 bases. The TCR comes from a man in his sixties with acute or convalescent COVID-19. CDR3: CATSRGTGYSTDTQYF. Written as DNA, the CDR3 is TGTGCCACCAGTCGTGGGACAGGGTACAGCACAGATACGCAGTATTTT.